Presented here are 22 T cell receptor beta chains from one specimen sequenced in a study of response to subunit inactivated influenza vaccine. Each CDR3 protein is one row after TCRdb ran MiXCR on the RT-PCR reads. This sample has around 580,000 distinct CDR3 sequences, with about 12% found just once. The material sequenced was PBMCs from blood, taken on the day of vaccination. The receptors originated from a man between 45 and 60 years old who received an inactivated influenza vaccine.

This clonotype showed up many times. The chain combines TRBV29-1 with TRBJ2-1, with 8 bases lining up with TRBD2. Germline trimming cut 7 bases from V and 9 bases from J; bases unmatched to any gene: 17. The germline V gene has CDR1 SQVTM and CDR2 ANQGSEA. CDR3 length: 15 amino acids. As DNA, the CDR3 is TGCAGCGCAACGACCCTAGCGGGCCCTTGGGGTGAGCAGTTCTTC. Amino acids: CSATTLAGPWGEQFF.

This clonotype was seen more than once but under ten times. The chain links TRBV19 to TRBJ2-1, with 8 nucleotides matching TRBD1. This CDR3 has 13 residues. Trimming took 2 bases from V and 7 from J; bases not matched to a gene: 1. Germline assignment: CDR1 LNHDA and CDR2 SQIVND (reference sequence). The CDR3 DNA is TGTGCCAGTAGTATACGGACAGGGAATGAGCAGTTCTTC. Translation: CASSIRTGNEQFF.

This clonotype showed up just a few times. The J gene is TRBJ1-3, the V gene TRBV5-1; no firm D call. From germline, CDR1 is SGHRS and CDR2 YFSETQ. Trimming removed 4 bases from V and 0 bases from J, with 8 bases in between. CDR3 length: 14 residues. CDR3 sequence: CASSVTPSGNTIYF. CDR3 nucleotide sequence: TGCGCCAGCAGCGTCACTCCCTCTGGAAACACCATATATTTT.

The chain combines TRBV29-1 with TRBJ2-7; 11 bases are shared with TRBD1. Germline CDR1 reads SQVTM; CDR2 reads ANQGSEA. The ends lost 6 bases at V and 7 bases at J; junction bases unmatched: 5. This CDR3 spans 12 amino acids. CDR3 sequence (DNA): TGCAGCGTAGACCGGGACAGGGGGGAGCAGTACTTC. This encodes CSVDRDRGEQYF.

This clonotype was seen only a few times. The J gene is TRBJ2-3, the V gene TRBV7-9; 10 bases align to TRBD1. CDR1 is SEHNR, CDR2 FQNEAQ, per germline (reference sequence). V lost 1 base to trimming and J lost 4 bases; unmatched junction nucleotides: 5. The CDR3 contains 16 residues. The CDR3 nucleotides are TGTGCCAGCAGCTTAGGTGGGACAGGGGTCCCAGATACGCAGTATTTT. Its translation: CASSLGGTGVPDTQYF.

Ten or more counts support this clonotype. V is TRBV4-3 and J is TRBJ2-7, with 7 bases matching TRBD1. With V trimmed by 1 base and J by 3 bases, 6 bases remained unmatched. CDR3 size: 15 residues. The germline CDR1 and CDR2 sequences are LGHNA and YSLEER. The CDR3 is CASSQVRDSYYEQYF. In nucleotides, the CDR3 is TGCGCCAGCAGCCAAGTGAGGGACAGTTACTACGAGCAGTACTTC.

This clonotype was counted many times. This rearrangement joins TRBV24-1 to TRBJ2-7; D not certain. V gave up 4 bases and J gave up 6 bases, with 12 bases separating them. Germline-derived CDR1 and CDR2 are KGHDR and SFDVKD. CDR3 length equals 13 residues. The CDR3 loop is CATSETTGLEQYF. In DNA, the CDR3 is TGTGCCACCAGTGAGACAACTGGGCTCGAGCAGTACTTC.

Only a few counts were recorded for this clonotype. V is TRBV18 and J is TRBJ2-7, with D maybe TRBD2 (6 bases). Germline loops: CDR1 KGHSH, CDR2 LQKENI. CDR3 length: 13 amino acids. V lost 5 bases to trimming and J lost 6 bases, with 14 bases between them. This chain's CDR3 is CASSNQLGGEQYF. The DNA of the CDR3 is TGTGCCAGCTCAAACCAATTGGGAGGCGAGCAGTACTTC.

V gene TRBV2 combines with J gene TRBJ2-2; 11 positions agree with TRBD1. Trimming took 4 bases from V and 4 from J; bases not matched to a gene: 11. This CDR3 has 18 residues. CDR1 is SNHLY, CDR2 FYNNEI, per germline. Written as DNA, the CDR3 is TGTGCCAGCAGTGGACCCCGGGACAGGGGGATGAGCACCGGGGAGCTGTTTTTT. This encodes CASSGPRDRGMSTGELFF. Using reference TRBV2 and TRBJ2-2 for the parts outside the CDR3, the full variable domain is EPEVTQTPSHQVTQMGQEVILRCVPISNHLYFYWYRQILGQKVEFLVSFYNNEISEKSEIFDDQFSVERPDGSNFTLKIRSTKLEDSAMYFCASSGPRDRGMSTGELFFGEGSRLTVL.

With respect to this clonotype: This sequence may be a read error, since a much larger clone differs from it by one base. The chain joins TRBV5-1 to TRBJ2-5, with D tentatively TRBD1 (7 bases). CDR3 length equals 15 residues. Germline lookup yields CDR1 SGHRS and CDR2 YFSETQ. CDR3 amino acids: CASGLGAGQKETQYF. The CDR3 DNA reads TGCGCCAGCGGCTTGGGTGCGGGACAGAAGGAGACCCAGTACTTC.

This clonotype was recorded at least ten times. The chain links TRBV29-1 to TRBJ2-7, with 10 bases aligning to TRBD2. The germline V gene encodes CDR1 SQVTM and CDR2 ANQGSEA. The CDR3 extends over 14 amino acids. V trimming: 2 bases; J trimming: 3 bases; junction bases outside the gene matches: 4. CDR3 loop: CSVELAGEIYEQYF. As DNA, the CDR3 is TGCAGCGTTGAACTAGCGGGGGAGATCTACGAGCAGTACTTC.

This clonotype was detected a few times. The chain links TRBV28 to TRBJ2-6; TRBD1 or TRBD2 may be the D gene (5 bases each). The germline V and J ends were trimmed by 1 base and 4 bases, with 8 bases remaining between them. CDR3 length: 15 residues. The germline V gene encodes CDR1 MDHEN and CDR2 SYDVKM. CDR3 in amino acids: CASSLLGVGANVLTF. CDR3 DNA sequence: TGTGCCAGCAGTTTATTGGGGGTCGGGGCCAACGTCCTGACTTTC.

V is TRBV5-1 and J is TRBJ2-7; weak D call: TRBD1 (6 bases). The CDR3 has 13 residues. Per germline, CDR1 SGHRS and CDR2 YFSETQ. V was clipped by 5 bases and J by 3 bases, with 12 bases between them. The DNA of the CDR3 is TGCGCCAGCAGTGGGGACATTATCTACGAGCAGTACTTC. Translation: CASSGDIIYEQYF.

The genes are TRBV9 and TRBJ2-1, with D tentatively TRBD2 (6 bases). Germline V gene lookup returns CDR1 SGDLS and CDR2 YYNGEE. V lost 2 bases, J lost 5 bases, and 11 bases lay in between. The CDR3 contains 14 residues. CDR3 bases: TGTGCCAGCAGCGTCGGCGGAGGGGACAATGAGCAGTTCTTC. Protein product: CASSVGGGDNEQFF.

This rearrangement joins TRBV28 to TRBJ2-7; D is possibly TRBD1 (6 bases). V was cut by 6 bases and J by 6 bases, with 18 bases left in between. CDR1 is MDHEN, CDR2 SYDVKM, per germline. This CDR3 spans 14 amino acids. The CDR3 nucleotides are TGTGCCAGCAGCCCCACAGGGATCGGACGCGAGCAGTACTTC. Its translation is CASSPTGIGREQYF.

There are many counts of this clonotype. This chain links TRBV29-1 with TRBJ1-2; 7 nucleotides match TRBD1. Per germline, CDR1 SQVTM and CDR2 ANQGSEA. The CDR3 contains 14 residues. Losses at the gene ends were 4 bases for V and 2 bases for J; bases not matched to a gene: 7. The CDR3 reads CSVGDSYLNYGYTF. CDR3 nucleotide sequence: TGCAGCGTTGGGGACAGCTACCTCAACTATGGCTACACCTTC.

J is TRBJ2-7 and V is TRBV5-5, with TRBD1 as a possible D gene (6 bases). V was cut by 1 base and J by 6 bases, with 11 bases left in between. Germline V gives CDR1 SGHKS, CDR2 YYEKEE (reference sequence). CDR3 length: 13 amino acids. CDR3 coding DNA: TGTGCCAGCAGCTTGAGACAGGTGACCGAGCAGTACTTC. Translated: CASSLRQVTEQYF. Full variable domain (rest looked up from reference TRBV5-5 and TRBJ2-7): DAGVTQSPTHLIKTRGQQVTLRCSPISGHKSVSWYQQVLGQGPQFIFQYYEKEERGRGNFPDRFSARQFPNYSSELNVNALLLGDSALYLCASSLRQVTEQYFGPGTRLTVT.

This rearrangement joins TRBV3-1 to TRBJ2-3; TRBD2 might be the D (6 bases). The germline V gene encodes CDR1 LGHDT and CDR2 YNNKEL (reference sequence). With 4 bases removed from V and 1 base from J, the gap between germline ends came to 12 bases. The CDR3 is 15 residues long. This CDR3 is CASSPGTDGTDTQYF. Here the CDR3 DNA reads TGTGCCAGCAGCCCGGGGACTGATGGCACAGATACGCAGTATTTT.

In its sample, this clonotype was seen a few times. The chain recombines TRBV29-1 with TRBJ2-5; 7 bases align to TRBD1. Per germline, CDR1 SQVTM and CDR2 ANQGSEA. V lost 6 bases and J lost 7; bases outside the gene matches: 14. This CDR3 spans 14 amino acids. The DNA of the CDR3 is TGCAGCGTCGCTCGGACAGGAAACGCCGGGACCCAGTACTTC. Amino acids: CSVARTGNAGTQYF.

The genes are TRBV5-1 and TRBJ1-6, with 7 bases matching TRBD1. J lost 7 bases, V lost 2 bases, and 3 bases had no gene match. Germline CDR1 reads SGHRS; CDR2 reads YFSETQ. This CDR3 spans 14 amino acids. The CDR3 DNA follows: TGCGCCAGCAGCTTCGACAGGGCAAATTCACCCCTCCACTTT. As protein: CASSFDRANSPLHF.

This clonotype was detected a few times. The gene calls are TRBV7-6 and TRBJ2-3; the D gene is possibly TRBD1 (5 bases). Germline V gene sequence: CDR1 SGHVS, CDR2 FNYEAQ. The CDR3 runs 14 residues. Trimming removed 3 bases from V and 6 bases from J, with 13 bases in between. The CDR3 DNA follows: TGTGCCAGCAGCTTCGCAGGGAAAAGCGATACGCAGTATTTT. This translates into CASSFAGKSDTQYF.

This chain joins TRBV11-2 and TRBJ1-4, with D maybe TRBD1 (5 bases). The CDR3 contains 16 residues. Trimming removed 2 bases at V and 1 base at J, with 11 bases between. Germline V gene data show CDR1 as SGHAT and CDR2 as FQNNGV. CDR3 sequence reads: CASSLFRDVTNEKLFF. The CDR3 region has the DNA TGTGCCAGCAGCTTATTTCGGGACGTAACTAATGAAAAACTGTTTTTT.